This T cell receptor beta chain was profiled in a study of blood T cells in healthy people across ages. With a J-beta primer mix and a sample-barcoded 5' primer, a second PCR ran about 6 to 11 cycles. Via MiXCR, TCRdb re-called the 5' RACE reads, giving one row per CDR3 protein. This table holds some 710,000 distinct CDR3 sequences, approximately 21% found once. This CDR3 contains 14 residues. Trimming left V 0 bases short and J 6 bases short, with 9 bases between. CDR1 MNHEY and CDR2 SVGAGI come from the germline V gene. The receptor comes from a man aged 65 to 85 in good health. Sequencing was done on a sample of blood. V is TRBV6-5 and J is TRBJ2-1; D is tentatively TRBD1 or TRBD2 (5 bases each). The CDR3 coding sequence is TGTGCCAGCAGTTACTCGGCTGGGGGCAATGAGCAGTTCTTC. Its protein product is CASSYSAGGNEQFF.